This passage covers 26 T cell receptor beta chains from one sample sequenced in a study of cytomegalovirus exposure and HLA in healthy donors. Libraries were prepared by immunoSEQ multiplex PCR; TCRdb keeps only in-frame clonotypes and omits some of them. In the table there are tens of thousands of clones, 96% of which are singletons. The sample consisted of PBMCs. All receptors derive from a woman aged 18-29 years in good health and CMV-seropositive.

The sample holds one count of this clone. The chain carries TRBV6-1 and TRBJ2-1; 8 nucleotides line up with TRBD2. Germline CDR1 is MNHNS and CDR2 is SASEGT. The CDR3 spans 14 residues. V lost 8 bases and J lost 5; bases outside the gene matches: 8. The CDR3 protein is CASGALAANNEQFF. CDR3 sequence (DNA): TGTGCCAGCGGGGCACTAGCGGCTAACAATGAGCAGTTCTTC.

CDR3 sequence: CASSLNRVTEAFF. The CDR3 coding sequence is TGTGCCAGCAGTTTAAACAGGGTCACTGAAGCTTTCTTT. The chain joins TRBV28 to TRBJ1-1; D possibly corresponds to TRBD1 (6 bases). Trimming removed 2 bases from V and 4 bases from J, with 8 bases in between. CDR3 length: 13 amino acids. Looked up from germline, CDR1 is MDHEN and CDR2 is SYDVKM.

This clone has a single count. This sequence joins TRBV7-8 and TRBJ2-3, with 11 positions matching TRBD2. CDR1 is SGHVS and CDR2 is FQNEAQ in the germline V gene. CDR3 length: 17 amino acids. The V and J ends lost 1 base and 3 bases, in that order; junction bases with no gene match: 6. The CDR3 bases are TGTGCCAGCAGCTTAGGCCCCCGGACTAGCGGGACAGATACGCAGTATTTT. Encoded protein: CASSLGPRTSGTDTQYF. Supplemented by reference TRBV7-8 and TRBJ2-3, the full variable domain reads GAGVSQSPRYKVAKRGQDVALRCDPISGHVSLFWYQQALGQGPEFLTYFQNEAQLDKSGLPSDRFFAERPEGSVSTLKIQRTQQEDSAVYLCASSLGPRTSGTDTQYFGPGTRLTVL.

The V and J genes are TRBV4-1 and TRBJ2-2; weak D call: TRBD2 (5 bases). The CDR3 covers 15 residues. V was trimmed by 0 bases and J by 6 bases, leaving 11 bases between them. Germline assignment: CDR1 MGHRA and CDR2 YSYEKL. This CDR3 is CASSQDLARAGELFF. CDR3 sequence (DNA): TGCGCCAGCAGCCAAGACCTAGCACGGGCCGGGGAGCTGTTTTTT.

The chain combines TRBV21-1 with TRBJ2-3; the D segment call TRBD2 is taken from the table without a DNA check. TRBV21-1 is noted as a pseudogene. The CDR3 has 18 amino acids. Written as DNA, the CDR3 is TGTGCCAGCAGCAAAGGAACTAGCGGGAGCGTTTGCACAGATACGCAGTATTTT. Amino acid sequence: CASSKGTSGSVCTDTQYF.

This chain uses TRBV30 with TRBJ2-7; 9 bases line up with TRBD1. The CDR3 has 12 amino acids. V lost 3 bases and J lost 4; bases outside the gene matches: 1. Germline loops: CDR1 GTSNPN, CDR2 SVGIG (reference sequence). The CDR3 spells CAWRGQGYEQYF. CDR3 DNA sequence: TGTGCCTGGAGGGGACAGGGATACGAGCAGTACTTC.

The gene calls are TRBV19 and TRBJ1-4; D remains ambiguous. Per germline, CDR1 LNHDA and CDR2 SQIVND (reference sequence). The CDR3 runs to 15 residues. The ends were cut back, 4 bases at V and 5 bases at J, with 14 bases in the middle. CDR3 region: CASSTLASPNEKLFF. CDR3 sequence (DNA): TGTGCCAGTAGTACGCTAGCCAGCCCCAATGAAAAACTGTTTTTT.

This rearrangement joins TRBV7-2 to TRBJ2-3; 11 bases are a match to TRBD2. The V gene's germline CDR1 is SGHTA and CDR2 FQGNSA. V shed 10 bases and J 6 bases; nucleotides not matched to a gene: 9. CDR3 length equals 14 residues. Written as DNA, the CDR3 is TGTGCCACCCAACTAGCGGGAGTGACTGATACGCAGTATTTT. Translated, it gives CATQLAGVTDTQYF.

The chain carries TRBV7-2 and TRBJ1-5, with D unclear. Trimming shortened V by 5 bases and J by 0 bases, and 14 bases separated the two germline ends. This CDR3 spans 16 amino acids. Germline CDR1 and CDR2: SGHTA and FQGNSA. The CDR3 is CASSPNRFGSNQPQHF. The DNA for the CDR3 is TGTGCCAGCAGCCCCAACCGGTTCGGTAGCAATCAGCCCCAGCATTTT.

The rearrangement joins TRBV4-3 to TRBJ2-1; D gene ambiguous. Germline values: CDR1 LGHNA, CDR2 YSLEER. This CDR3 has 16 residues. The ends were cut back, 4 bases at V and 0 bases at J, with 13 bases in the middle. Here the CDR3 reads CASSRGPLTSYNEQFF. As DNA, the CDR3 is TGCGCCAGCAGCCGCGGCCCTCTCACCTCCTACAATGAGCAGTTCTTC.

This sequence joins TRBV4-1 and TRBJ2-5; TRBD1 matches at 9 bases. CDR1 MGHRA and CDR2 YSYEKL come from the germline V gene. This CDR3 has 16 residues. V shed 3 bases and J 2 bases; nucleotides not matched to a gene: 7. CDR3 nucleotide sequence: TGCGCCAGCAGCCAGTATTGGGACAGGGAACAAGAGACCCAGTACTTC. Amino acids: CASSQYWDREQETQYF.

This chain connects TRBV28 to TRBJ1-1; D is unresolved. From germline, CDR1 is MDHEN and CDR2 SYDVKM. CDR3 length equals 13 residues. The V end was cut by 7 bases, the J end by 5 bases, with 14 bases between. The CDR3 bases are TGTGCCAGCACCACTCCGGTTGGTACTGAAGCTTTCTTT. It is translated as CASTTPVGTEAFF.

V usage is TRBV5-6 and J usage is TRBJ1-5; a weak D match, TRBD1 (6 bases). This CDR3 comprises 12 residues. CDR1 and CDR2 from the germline V gene are SGHDT and YYEEEE. Trimming left V 3 bases short and J 7 bases short, with 8 bases between. The CDR3 sequence is CASSSRGQPQHF. The CDR3 nucleotides are TGTGCCAGCAGCTCCAGGGGACAGCCCCAGCATTTT. The full variable domain, with the rest looked up from reference TRBV5-6 and TRBJ1-5, is DAGVTQSPTHLIKTRGQQVTLRCSPKSGHDTVSWYQQALGQGPQFIFQYYEEEERQRGNFPDRFSGHQFPNYSSELNVNALLLGDSALYLCASSSRGQPQHFGDGTRLSIL.

The CDR3 sequence: CALDPGQTSGANVLTF. As DNA, the CDR3 is TGTGCCTTAGACCCGGGACAGACCTCTGGGGCCAACGTCCTGACTTTC. The V gene is TRBV30, the J gene TRBJ2-6, with TRBD1 matching 7 bases. The CDR3 is 16 residues long. The V gene end was trimmed by 7 bases and the J gene end by 0 bases; junction bases not matched to a gene: 9. Germline V gene data show CDR1 as GTSNPN and CDR2 as SVGIG (reference sequence). Looking up the rest from reference TRBV30 and TRBJ2-6 gives the full variable domain: SQTIHQWPATLVQPVGSPLSLECTVEGTSNPNLYWYRQAAGRGLQLLFYSVGIGQISSEVPQNLSASRPQDRQFILSSKKLLLSDSGFYLCALDPGQTSGANVLTFGAGSRLTVL.

This chain connects TRBV27 to TRBJ2-7; the D gene is possibly TRBD2 (6 bases). Trimming removed 5 bases at V and 6 bases at J, with 14 bases between. Germline V CDR1 and CDR2: MNHEY, SMNVEV (reference sequence). The CDR3 loop spans 13 amino acids. The CDR3 is CASSPVWGGEQYF. CDR3 in DNA: TGTGCCAGCAGTCCCGTCTGGGGAGGCGAGCAGTACTTC.

J is TRBJ2-7 and V is TRBV4-2; D is possibly TRBD1 (8 bases). CDR3 length: 15 residues. Between the trimmed V and J ends, which lost 4 bases and 5 bases, there was a span of 18 bases. Germline CDR1 reads LGHNA; CDR2 reads YNFKEQ. DNA of the CDR3: TGTGCCAGCAGCCCCTTCGGACAGGGAGGGGACGAGCAGTACTTC. This translates into CASSPFGQGGDEQYF.

The chain links TRBV5-1 to TRBJ2-1; 9 positions match TRBD2. Germline values: CDR1 SGHRS, CDR2 YFSETQ. This CDR3 contains 16 residues. The V segment lost 2 bases and the J segment 7 bases; nucleotides outside the gene matches: 10. For the CDR3, the DNA is TGCGCCAGCAGCTTAACCCTAGCGGGAATCTGGAATGAGCAGTTCTTC. This sequence encodes CASSLTLAGIWNEQFF.

The chain links TRBV28 to TRBJ2-7, with TRBD2 identical over 12 bases. Losses at the gene ends were 5 bases for V and 6 bases for J; bases not matched to a gene: 23. The CDR3 has 20 amino acids. Per germline, CDR1 MDHEN and CDR2 SYDVKM. In DNA, the CDR3 is TGTGCCAGCAGTCCTGCGCTTAGGGCTAGCGGGAGGGGTTATCGGGTCGAGCAGTACTTC. This encodes CASSPALRASGRGYRVEQYF.

The chain combines TRBV7-9 with TRBJ2-5; 7 bases map to TRBD2. This CDR3 comprises 17 residues. Germline lookup yields CDR1 SEHNR and CDR2 FQNEAQ (reference sequence). Trimming cost V 2 bases and J 4 bases; bases outside gene matches: 13. The DNA of the CDR3 is TGTGCCAGCAGCTTACATTGGGCGGGAGATAGGGGAGAGACCCAGTACTTC. It specifies CASSLHWAGDRGETQYF.

The CDR3 nucleotides read TGTGCCAGCAGTTTAATGGGCGCCCCTGAAGCTTTCTTT. This gives the protein CASSLMGAPEAFF. This chain uses TRBV27 with TRBJ1-1; D call uncertain. The V end was cut by 2 bases, the J end by 6 bases, with 10 bases between. CDR3 length equals 13 residues. Germline V CDR1 and CDR2: MNHEY, SMNVEV (reference sequence).

A single count supports this clone. The chain is built from TRBV4-1 and TRBJ1-5; weak D call: TRBD1 (5 bases). The CDR3 spans 16 residues. Trimming shortened V by 1 base and J by 7 bases, and 17 bases separated the two germline ends. Germline CDR1 is MGHRA and CDR2 is YSYEKL. The CDR3 DNA reads TGCGCCAGCAGCCAAGGGAACTTGGGGGAGGGGCAGCCCCAGCATTTT. Its protein is CASSQGNLGEGQPQHF.

This chain connects TRBV7-3 to TRBJ2-1, with 7 bases identical to TRBD2. Germline-derived CDR1 and CDR2 are SGHTA and FQGTGA. V was clipped by 6 bases and J by 4 bases; unmatched bases: 6. CDR3 size: 14 residues. In DNA form, the CDR3 reads TGTGCCAGCAGGTCTCCACTAGCGTACAATGAGCAGTTCTTC. Residues: CASRSPLAYNEQFF.

The chain links TRBV7-9 to TRBJ1-2; D gene unclear. Deletions cut 5 bases from V and 6 bases from J, with 13 bases between. Germline V gene lookup returns CDR1 SEHNR and CDR2 FQNEAQ (reference sequence). The length of the CDR3 is 13 residues. CDR3 in amino acids: CASSLAAGNGYTF. CDR3 bases: TGTGCCAGCAGCCTGGCGGCGGGGAATGGCTACACCTTC.

This chain connects TRBV28 to TRBJ1-2; maybe TRBD1 (5 bases). The germline CDR1 and CDR2 sequences are MDHEN and SYDVKM. V gave up 3 bases and J gave up 4 bases, with 12 bases separating them. This CDR3 comprises 14 residues. The CDR3 DNA reads as TGTGCCAGCAGTTTTCAGGGTTGGGGCTATGGCTACACCTTC. It codes for CASSFQGWGYGYTF.

The genes are TRBV28 and TRBJ2-7; D is possibly TRBD2 (6 bases). Between the trimmed V and J ends, which lost 6 bases and 0 bases, there was a span of 15 bases. The CDR3 spans 15 residues. The germline gives CDR1 MDHEN, CDR2 SYDVKM. The CDR3 bases are TGTGCCAGCAGATCGAGGGACTTCCCCTCCTACGAGCAGTACTTC. This sequence encodes CASRSRDFPSYEQYF.

The J gene is TRBJ1-1, the V gene TRBV25-1; D is unresolved. Trimming cost V 7 bases and J 4 bases, with 19 bases left between them. Looked up from germline, CDR1 is MGHDK and CDR2 is SYGVNS. This CDR3 is 15 amino acids long. The CDR3 region is CASTPTPGSLTEAFF. DNA for the CDR3: TGTGCCAGCACCCCTACCCCCGGGAGCCTCACTGAAGCTTTCTTT.